This TCR beta chain was recovered during a study of regulatory T cells in long-lasting Graves disease. Time point defined: newly diagnosed GD, antithyroid drugs for less than 3 months. Construction of the TCR library relied on RNA isolated from PBMCs. Whole-study results and caveats: Segments TRBV28, TRBJ1-2 and TRBJ2-5 showed preferential usage in persistent disease. Whereas new patients shared some 970 public clonotypes, persistent patients shared more, at 2,500 to 3,500.

With iRepertoire HTBI primers and Arm-PCR of CDR3 regions, TCR beta libraries were built. TCRdb processed the multiplex PCR reads anew with MiXCR; each CDR3 protein has one entry. The table shows a few hundred thousand distinct CDR3 sequences, with roughly 12% occurring only once. This clonotype was picked up many times. Its antigen remains unknown. The V and J ends lost 5 bases and 0 bases respectively, with 11 bases between them. Germline V gene data show CDR1 as SNHLY and CDR2 as FYNNEI. This CDR3 is built from 15 residues. The data also belong to a second study, concerning T cells in Graves' hyperthyroidism and ophthalmopathy.

This clonotype was sampled from a man aged 25 to 40 with Graves disease. The gene calls are TRBV2 and TRBJ2-1, with D possibly matching TRBD2 (6 bases). Sequences were derived from peripheral blood mononuclear cells (PBMCs), sampled at new diagnosis, from a patient treated with antithyroid drugs. CDR3 loop: CASSKEGGSYNEQFF. The CDR3 coding sequence is TGTGCCAGCAGTAAGGAGGGAGGCTCCTACAATGAGCAGTTCTTC.